These T cell receptor beta chains were read from a single sample in a study of blood T cells in healthy people across ages. TCRdb re-called the 5' RACE reads through MiXCR, storing one row per CDR3 protein. The table records about 1.7 million distinct CDR3 sequences, 28% of them present only once. Sequenced input: blood. The origin of the receptors is a woman aged 25 to 45 in good health. Each CDR3 is given with its conserved first and last residue. The order of the fields is J gene, V gene, clone size, CDR3 protein. For some rows the clone size is stated as once, few or many, or as a class when expanded; others skip it.

>TRBJ1-4|TRBV6-5|few
CASSSYRGGEKLFF
>TRBJ1-2|TRBV7-9|NA
CASSLSVGDGYTF
>TRBJ2-1|TRBV27|NA
CASSLGLARYNEQFF
>TRBJ1-6|TRBV2|few
CASSPRQGTNNSPLHF
>TRBJ1-5|TRBV18|NA
CASSTGAGAQPQHF
>TRBJ2-1|TRBV20-1|NA
CSAKTGLGYNEQFF
>TRBJ2-4|TRBV27|few
CASSLRTGLVAKNIQYF
>TRBJ1-1|TRBV9|few
CASSPETGGTEAFF
>NA|TRBV3-1|many
CASSRWGGEQYF
>TRBJ2-1|TRBV20-1|few
CSARDPGTTNEQFF
>TRBJ1-2|TRBV29-1|NA
CSVEVRRQGYGYTF
>TRBJ2-2|TRBV27|NA
CASSLASKGTGELFF
>TRBJ1-2|TRBV12-3/TRBV12-4|NA
CASSLGGNTGFYGYTF
>TRBJ1-5|TRBV5-1|few
CASSLEGGHGQPQHF
>TRBJ2-1|TRBV29-1|NA
CSVEQQYNEQFF
>TRBJ2-7|TRBV20-1|few
CSAREEQAHEQYF
>TRBJ1-4|TRBV7-2|NA
CASSLTSANEKLFF
>TRBJ2-5|TRBV6-1|few
CASSEGTRGETQYF
>TRBJ2-3|TRBV28|NA
CASSFRGFFADTQYF
>TRBJ1-2|TRBV18|few
CASSPMDRGQYGYTF
>TRBJ2-7|TRBV28|NA
CTSSLVGESYEQYF
>TRBJ1-2|TRBV20-1|few
CSATQWGGYGYTF
>TRBJ1-2|TRBV27|few
CASGAPGQGNYGYTF
>TRBJ1-6|TRBV3-1|few
CASSRVQGANSPLHF
>TRBJ1-6|TRBV27|once
CASSLGGWESPLHF
>TRBJ2-7|TRBV4-1|many
CASSPLPGLAGSSYEQYF
>TRBJ2-5|TRBV9|many
CASSITGSFETQYF
>TRBJ2-1|TRBV7-2|few
CASSGSRVGNEQFF
>TRBJ1-5|TRBV5-5|few
CASSTTGGLAQPQHF
>TRBJ2-7|TRBV6-6|NA
CASTSGRWGEQYF
>TRBJ1-2|TRBV25-1|few
CASSEYGSDGNYGYTF
>TRBJ1-1|TRBV20-1|NA
CSAQGQGYTEAFF
>TRBJ1-2|TRBV20-1|few
CSVRGGQGYGYGYTF
>TRBJ2-3|TRBV7-9|few
CASSLGPGRVPDTQYF
>TRBJ2-7|TRBV5-1|many
CASSLDRNYEQYF
>TRBJ1-2|TRBV24-1|NA
CATQGGDRGFDAYGYTF
>TRBJ2-2|TRBV7-2|NA
CASSLVSSPNTGELFF
>TRBJ1-1|TRBV5-1|NA
CASSRNAASNTEAFF
>TRBJ1-6|TRBV7-2|NA
CASSQQTGAFNSPLHF
>TRBJ1-2|TRBV19|NA
CAGSSTGTDYGYTF
>TRBJ2-5|TRBV5-1|NA
CASSLAIGSWETQYF
>TRBJ1-2|TRBV4-2|few
CASSEREGFNYGYTF